Listed below are T cell receptor beta chains from one sample, sequenced in a study of T-cell reconstitution after alpha-beta-depleted transplantation in children. TCRdb passed the PCR reads through MiXCR, listing each CDR3 protein once. The repertoire includes roughly 200,000 distinct CDR3 sequences, less than 15% of them detected once, and 13% sits in the top ten. Sequencing used PBMCs from the stem cell graft donor, obtained from the stem cell graft. The receptors were gathered from a human donor who donated a stem cell graft to a child with acute lymphoblastic leukemia. The CDR3 runs from the conserved cysteine through the conserved F or W. A D gene is named only where the DNA matches it firmly. Size tells how often a clone was seen (once, few, many) or the class of an expanded clone, and some rows leave it out.

>TRBD1|TRBJ2-5|TRBV11-2|many
TGTGCCAGCAGACAGCTGGACAGGTTCACCCAAGAGACCCAGTACTTC
CASRQLDRFTQETQYF
>-|TRBJ2-3|TRBV7-9|many
TGTGCCGGCGCCAGGGGGGCTGGGGAGGATACGCAGTATTTT
CAGARGAGEDTQYF
>-|TRBJ2-2|TRBV29-1|-
TGCAGCGCGAAAGAACGGGGTGCAGGGGAGCTGTTTTTT
CSAKERGAGELFF
>TRBD2|TRBJ2-3|TRBV10-2|many
TGCGCCAGCAAAGCGGGACCCTGGGGCACAGATACGCAGTATTTT
CASKAGPWGTDTQYF
>-|TRBJ1-2|TRBV19|-
TGTGCCAGTAGTTCCGGACGGGGCTTTGATGGCTACACCTTC
CASSSGRGFDGYTF
>-|TRBJ1-4|TRBV19|many
TGTGCCAGTAGTATGGGGCGGCTGGCTAATGAAAAACTGTTTTTT
CASSMGRLANEKLFF
>TRBD2|TRBJ2-6|TRBV12-3/TRBV12-4|many
TGTGCCAGCAGTTTGGGGGGACTAGCGGGAGCTGGGGCCAACGTCCTGACTTTC
CASSLGGLAGAGANVLTF
>-|TRBJ2-2|TRBV20-1|few
TGCAGTGCTAGGATGCTTCGGGGGATGGACACCGGGGAGCTGTTTTTT
CSARMLRGMDTGELFF
>-|TRBJ1-1|TRBV20-1|many
TGCAGTGCTAGACGGCAGGGACCGAACACTGAAGCTTTCTTT
CSARRQGPNTEAFF
>-|TRBJ2-1|TRBV5-4|few
TGTGCCAGCAGACCGGAGGTCGGGGGCACGGGAGAGCAGTTCTTC
CASRPEVGGTGEQFF
>TRBD1|TRBJ1-2|TRBV5-1|many
TGCGCCAGCAGCACCCGGACAGGGGGCGGCTACACCTTC
CASSTRTGGGYTF
>TRBD1|TRBJ1-2|TRBV28|many
TGTGCCAGCAGTTTAGATAGAGGGGGCGAGACCGCCGTCGGCTATGGCTACACCTTC
CASSLDRGGETAVGYGYTF
>TRBD2|TRBJ2-4|TRBV6-5|few
TGTGCCAGCAGTTATGGGCGGGAGAAGGACATTCAGTACTTC
CASSYGREKDIQYF